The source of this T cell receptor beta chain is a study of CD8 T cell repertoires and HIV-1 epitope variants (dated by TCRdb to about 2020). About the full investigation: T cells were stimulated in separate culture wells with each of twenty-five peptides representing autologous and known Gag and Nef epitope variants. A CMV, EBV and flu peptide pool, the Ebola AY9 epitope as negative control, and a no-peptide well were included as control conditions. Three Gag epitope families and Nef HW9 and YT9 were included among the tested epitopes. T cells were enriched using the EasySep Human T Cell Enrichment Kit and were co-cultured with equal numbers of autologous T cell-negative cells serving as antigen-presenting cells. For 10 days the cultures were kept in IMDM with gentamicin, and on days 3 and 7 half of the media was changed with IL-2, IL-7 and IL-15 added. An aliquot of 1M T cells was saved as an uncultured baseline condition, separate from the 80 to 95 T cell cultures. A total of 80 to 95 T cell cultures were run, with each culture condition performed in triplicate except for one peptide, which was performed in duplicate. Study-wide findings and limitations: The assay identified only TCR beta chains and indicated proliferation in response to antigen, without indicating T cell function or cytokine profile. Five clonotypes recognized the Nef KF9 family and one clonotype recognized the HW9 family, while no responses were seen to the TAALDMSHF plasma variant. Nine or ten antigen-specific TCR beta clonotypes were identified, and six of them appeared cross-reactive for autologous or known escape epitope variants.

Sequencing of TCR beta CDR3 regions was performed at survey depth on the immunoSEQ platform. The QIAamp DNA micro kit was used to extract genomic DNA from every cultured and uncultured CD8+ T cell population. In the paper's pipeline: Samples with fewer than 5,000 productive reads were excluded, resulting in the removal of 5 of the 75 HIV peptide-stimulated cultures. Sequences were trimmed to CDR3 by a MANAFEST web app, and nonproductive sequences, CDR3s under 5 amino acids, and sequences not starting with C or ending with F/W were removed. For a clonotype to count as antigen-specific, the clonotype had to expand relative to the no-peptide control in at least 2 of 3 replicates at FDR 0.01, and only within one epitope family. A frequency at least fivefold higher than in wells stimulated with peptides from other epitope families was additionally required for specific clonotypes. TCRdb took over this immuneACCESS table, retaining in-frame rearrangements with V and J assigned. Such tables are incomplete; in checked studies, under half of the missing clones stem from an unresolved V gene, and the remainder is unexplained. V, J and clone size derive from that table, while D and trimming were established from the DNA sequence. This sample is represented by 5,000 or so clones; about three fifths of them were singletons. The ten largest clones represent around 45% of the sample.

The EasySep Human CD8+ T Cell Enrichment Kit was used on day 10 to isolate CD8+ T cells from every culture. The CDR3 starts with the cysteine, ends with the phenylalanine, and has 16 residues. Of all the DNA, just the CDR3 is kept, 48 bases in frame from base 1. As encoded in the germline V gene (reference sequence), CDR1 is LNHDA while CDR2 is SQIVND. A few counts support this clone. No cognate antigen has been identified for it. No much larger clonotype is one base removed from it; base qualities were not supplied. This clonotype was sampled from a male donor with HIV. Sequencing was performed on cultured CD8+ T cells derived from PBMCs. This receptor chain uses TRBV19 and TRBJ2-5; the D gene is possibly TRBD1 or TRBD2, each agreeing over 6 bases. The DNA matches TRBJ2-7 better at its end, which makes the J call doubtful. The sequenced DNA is TGTGCCAGCCCCTGGGGGGAACACAGGGATCCCTACGAGCAGTACTTC. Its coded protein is CASPWGEHRDPYEQYF.